These T cell receptor beta chains were read from a single sample in a study of blood T cell repertoires in COVID-19. The data were produced by immunoSEQ multiplex PCR, yet TCRdb's version contains in-frame clones alone and is incomplete. The sample comprises approximately 200,000 clones, 84% of which are singletons, and 3% to 3.5% rests with the top ten. Material for sequencing was peripheral blood. These receptor sequences come from a woman aged 25 to 39 who had recovered from COVID-19. CDR3s include the opening cysteine and the closing phenylalanine or tryptophan. Fields, in order: CDR3 length, V gene, D gene, J gene, clone size, CDR3 DNA, CDR3 protein. A D gene is named only where the DNA matches it firmly. Rows may omit the clone size; those that give it use once, few, many or a size class.

14	TRBV7-2	TRBD1	TRBJ1-1	-	TGTGCCAGCAGCCAAAGGCGGACAGGGCGTGAAGCTTTCTTT	CASSQRRTGREAFF
15	TRBV6-1	-	TRBJ2-7	-	TGTGCCAGCAGTGAAGGTGGGGCACCTAACTACGAGCAGTACTTC	CASSEGGAPNYEQYF
15	TRBV6-2/TRBV6-3	TRBD2	TRBJ2-1	-	TGTGCCAGCAGTTACAAACTAGCGGGAGGTAATGAGCAGTTCTTC	CASSYKLAGGNEQFF
16	TRBV5-8	TRBD2	TRBJ2-2	-	TGTGCCAGCAGCTCACTCGGGAGGAGGAACACCGGGGAGCTGTTTTTT	CASSSLGRRNTGELFF
16	TRBV28	TRBD2	TRBJ2-7	-	TGTGCCAGCAGTTCCAGACAGGGACTAGCGGGTTGTGAGCAGTACTTC	CASSSRQGLAGCEQYF
13	TRBV27	TRBD1	TRBJ1-1	-	TGTGCCAGCAGTTTGAGGGGGCACACTGAAGCTTTCTTT	CASSLRGHTEAFF
12	TRBV27	-	TRBJ1-2	-	TGTGCCAGCAGAACGACAGGCCATGGCTACACCTTC	CASRTTGHGYTF
17	TRBV30	TRBD1	TRBJ1-2	-	TGTGCCTGGAGCAACCGACCCCGGACAGGGGTAGACTATGGCTACACCTTC	CAWSNRPRTGVDYGYTF
14	TRBV6-5	-	TRBJ2-1	-	TGTGCCAGCAGTTGGGGCAGCTCCTACAATGAGCAGTTCTTC	CASSWGSSYNEQFF
15	TRBV19	TRBD2	TRBJ2-1	-	TGTGCCAGTAGGGTCGGACTAGCGGGAAACAATGAGCAGTTCTTC	CASRVGLAGNNEQFF
15	TRBV2	-	TRBJ1-4	-	TGTGCCATTACCCGTCGGACCCCCCAGGGGGAAAAACTGTTTTTT	CAITRRTPQGEKLFF
14	TRBV5-1	-	TRBJ1-1	-	TGCGCCAGCAGCCAATCTTATGGAGACACTGAAGCTTTCTTT	CASSQSYGDTEAFF
15	TRBV4-1	-	TRBJ1-5	-	TGCGCCAGCAGCCAAGAAGGAGGGTTGGGACAGCCCCAGCATTTT	CASSQEGGLGQPQHF
13	TRBV13	-	TRBJ1-1	-	TGTGCCAGCAGCTGGGCCCGGGGGACTGAAGCTTTCTTT	CASSWARGTEAFF
15	TRBV7-9	TRBD1	TRBJ1-1	-	TGTGCCAGCAGCTCTCCTGACAGGGTCGACACTGAAGCTTTCTTT	CASSSPDRVDTEAFF
15	TRBV19	TRBD1	TRBJ2-7	-	TGTGCCAGTAGTCCGAGGACAGGGATAAAGAGCGAGCAGTACTTC	CASSPRTGIKSEQYF
17	TRBV6-2/TRBV6-3	-	TRBJ2-5	-	TGTGCCAGCAGTACCGGGATCCGGGCCAGGGGAGCCGAGACCCAGTACTTC	CASSTGIRARGAETQYF
13	TRBV11-2	TRBD1	TRBJ1-2	-	TGTGCCAGCAGCCCTCAGGGGGACTATGGCTACACCTTC	CASSPQGDYGYTF
12	TRBV29-1	-	TRBJ2-2	-	TGCAGCGGAACACTAAACACCGGGGAGCTGTTTTTT	CSGTLNTGELFF
16	TRBV7-9	TRBD1	TRBJ2-7	-	TGTGCCAGCAGCTTAGGGGAGACAGGGTTGGAATACGAGCAGTACTTC	CASSLGETGLEYEQYF
13	TRBV28	TRBD1	TRBJ1-5	-	TGTGCCAGCAGACGGACAGGGACCCAGCCCCAGCATTTT	CASRRTGTQPQHF
13	TRBV6-1	-	TRBJ1-2	-	TGTGCCAGCAGTCCCTGGGACATCTATGGCTACACCTTC	CASSPWDIYGYTF
14	TRBV18	-	TRBJ2-1	-	TGTGCCAGCTCACCAATGGTCGGCTACAATGAGCAGTTCTTC	CASSPMVGYNEQFF
13	TRBV5-4	-	TRBJ2-3	-	TGTGCCAGCAGCTCCCAGCGCCCAGATACGCAGTATTTT	CASSSQRPDTQYF
15	TRBV9	-	TRBJ2-7	-	TGTGCCAGCAGCGTAGAAGCGGTCCGCTCCTACGAGCAGTACTTC	CASSVEAVRSYEQYF
17	TRBV11-2	TRBD2	TRBJ2-3	-	TGTGCCAGCAGCCCCGTCCGGACTAGCGGGAGCGTAGATACGCAGTATTTT	CASSPVRTSGSVDTQYF
16	TRBV19	-	TRBJ2-5	-	TGTGCCAGTAGTATGGTCCGGACAGAAGCCGCAGAGACCCAGTACTTC	CASSMVRTEAAETQYF
14	TRBV13	-	TRBJ2-3	-	TGTGCCAGCAGCTTCCGACTGTCCACAGATACGCAGTATTTT	CASSFRLSTDTQYF
17	TRBV5-1	TRBD2	TRBJ2-1	-	TGCGCCAGCAGCTTGGGACGGGAGGGCTCCCACGGCGATGAGCAGTTCTTC	CASSLGREGSHGDEQFF
14	TRBV7-2	TRBD2	TRBJ2-5	many	TGTGCCAGCAGCTTTCAGCGGGGGCAAGAGACCCAGTACTTC	CASSFQRGQETQYF
15	TRBV29-1	-	TRBJ2-2	-	TGCAGCGTCGTCCTGGGGCTCGCGAACACCGGGGAGCTGTTTTTT	CSVVLGLANTGELFF
14	TRBV24-1	-	TRBJ2-3	-	TGTGCCACCAGTGATATTGGAGACACAGATACGCAGTATTTT	CATSDIGDTDTQYF
15	TRBV6-5	TRBD2	TRBJ2-7	-	TGTGCCAGCAGTTACTCGCGTAGCGGGCACGACGAGCAGTACTTC	CASSYSRSGHDEQYF
15	TRBV7-6	TRBD1	TRBJ1-1	-	TGTGCCAGCAGCTTACGACAGGGCATGAACACTGAAGCTTTCTTT	CASSLRQGMNTEAFF
16	TRBV15	-	TRBJ2-3	-	TGTGCCACCAGCAGAGGTGCGAGACACTTCACAGATACGCAGTATTTT	CATSRGARHFTDTQYF
14	TRBV5-6	-	TRBJ2-7	-	TGTGCCAGCAGCTTGGTAGTTAGCTCCTACGAGCAGTACTTC	CASSLVVSSYEQYF